This T cell receptor beta chain was obtained from a study of shared clonotypes between healthy human individuals. Profiled with immunoSEQ multiplex PCR; TCRdb holds only in-frame clones, not every one. The sample lists over 2 million clones; 90% to 95% were seen once. This clone was found once. Trimming took 10 bases from V and 1 from J, leaving 13 bases between them. The CDR3 totals 13 residues. The germline V gene has CDR1 MNHNS and CDR2 SASEGT. This sequence joins TRBV6-1 and TRBJ1-1; D uncertain. This receptor was identified in a man between 18 and 35 years old in good health. The specimen sequenced was naive CD4+ T cells sorted from blood. As for subset: CD45RA+ positively selected. The DNA for the CDR3 is TGTGCCACTTATCTCCTCCGGAACACTGAAGCTTTCTTT. Protein product: CATYLLRNTEAFF.